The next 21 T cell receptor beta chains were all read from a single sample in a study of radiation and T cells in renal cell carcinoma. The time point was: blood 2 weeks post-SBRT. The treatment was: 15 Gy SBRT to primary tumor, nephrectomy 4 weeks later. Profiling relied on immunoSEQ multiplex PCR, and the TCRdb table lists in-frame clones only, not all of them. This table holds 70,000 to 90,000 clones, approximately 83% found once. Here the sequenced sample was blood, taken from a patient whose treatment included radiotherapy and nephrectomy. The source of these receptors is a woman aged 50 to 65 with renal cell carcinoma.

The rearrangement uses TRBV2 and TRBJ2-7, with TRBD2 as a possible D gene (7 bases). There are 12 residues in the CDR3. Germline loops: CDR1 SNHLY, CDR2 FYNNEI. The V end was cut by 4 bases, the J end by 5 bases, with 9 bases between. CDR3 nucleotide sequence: TGTGCCAGCAGTGTAGGGGGGGACGAGCAGTACTTC. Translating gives CASSVGGDEQYF.

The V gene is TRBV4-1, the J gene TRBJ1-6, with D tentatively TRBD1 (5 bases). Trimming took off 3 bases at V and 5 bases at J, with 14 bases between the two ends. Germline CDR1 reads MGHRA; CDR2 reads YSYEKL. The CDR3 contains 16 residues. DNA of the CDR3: TGCGCCAGCAGCCACAGACAGACGTGGGATAATTCACCCCTCCACTTT. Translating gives CASSHRQTWDNSPLHF.

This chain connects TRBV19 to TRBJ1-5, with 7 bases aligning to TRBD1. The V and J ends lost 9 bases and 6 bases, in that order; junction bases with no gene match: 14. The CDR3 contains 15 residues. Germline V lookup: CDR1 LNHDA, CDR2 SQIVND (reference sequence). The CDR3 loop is CASQGGSLIFQPQHF. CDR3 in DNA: TGTGCCAGCCAGGGGGGCAGTTTAATCTTTCAGCCCCAGCATTTT.

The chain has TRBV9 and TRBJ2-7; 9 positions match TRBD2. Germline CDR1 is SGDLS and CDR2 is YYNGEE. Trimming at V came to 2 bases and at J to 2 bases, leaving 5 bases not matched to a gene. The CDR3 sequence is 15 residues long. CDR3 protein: CASSVSSGGTYEQYF. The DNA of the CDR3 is TGTGCCAGCAGCGTGAGTAGCGGGGGTACCTACGAGCAGTACTTC.

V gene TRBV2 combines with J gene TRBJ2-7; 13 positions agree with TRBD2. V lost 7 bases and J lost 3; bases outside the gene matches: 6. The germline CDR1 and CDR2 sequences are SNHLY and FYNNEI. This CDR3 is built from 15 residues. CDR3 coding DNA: TGTGCCAGCACCCCTCGGACTAGCGGGAGCTACGAGCAGTACTTC. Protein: CASTPRTSGSYEQYF.

CDR3 protein: CATTPGDTEAFF. The CDR3 nucleotides are TGCGCCACCACCCCCGGGGATACTGAAGCTTTCTTT. The chain has TRBV23-1 and TRBJ1-1; D not certain. TRBV23-1 is flagged as an ORF with uncertain function. With 10 bases removed from V and 5 bases from J, the gap between germline ends came to 14 bases. This CDR3 is built from 12 residues.

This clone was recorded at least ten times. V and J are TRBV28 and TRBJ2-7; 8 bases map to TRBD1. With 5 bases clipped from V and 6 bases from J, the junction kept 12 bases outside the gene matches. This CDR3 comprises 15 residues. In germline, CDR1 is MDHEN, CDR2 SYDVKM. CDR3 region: CASSLRGRWVVEQYF. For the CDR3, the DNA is TGTGCCAGCAGTCTCAGGGGGCGCTGGGTCGTCGAGCAGTACTTC. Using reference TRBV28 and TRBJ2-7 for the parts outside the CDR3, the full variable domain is DVKVTQSSRYLVKRTGEKVFLECVQDMDHENMFWYRQDPGLGLRLIYFSYDVKMKEKGDIPEGYSVSREKKERFSLILESASTNQTSMYLCASSLRGRWVVEQYFGPGTRLTVT.

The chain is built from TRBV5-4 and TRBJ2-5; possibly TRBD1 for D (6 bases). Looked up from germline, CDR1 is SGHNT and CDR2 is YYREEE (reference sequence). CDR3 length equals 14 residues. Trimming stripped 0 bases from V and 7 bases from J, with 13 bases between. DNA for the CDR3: TGTGCCAGCAGCTTGGCAGGGGATCGAAGGACCCAGTACTTC. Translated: CASSLAGDRRTQYF.

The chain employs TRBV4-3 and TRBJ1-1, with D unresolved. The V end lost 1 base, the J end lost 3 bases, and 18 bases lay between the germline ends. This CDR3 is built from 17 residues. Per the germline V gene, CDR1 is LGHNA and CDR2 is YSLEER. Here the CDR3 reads CASSQGPAGGKDTEAFF. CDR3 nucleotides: TGCGCCAGCAGCCAAGGCCCCGCGGGAGGGAAAGACACTGAAGCTTTCTTT.

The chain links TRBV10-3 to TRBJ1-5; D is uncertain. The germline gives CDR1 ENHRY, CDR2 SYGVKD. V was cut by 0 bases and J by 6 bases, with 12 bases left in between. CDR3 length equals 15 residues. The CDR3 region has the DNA TGTGCCATCAGTGAGTCGGACCCGGAGGCTCAGCCCCAGCATTTT. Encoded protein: CAISESDPEAQPQHF.

The CDR3 reads CSVSPHLRQGEGYTF. The CDR3 nucleotides are TGCAGCGTTAGCCCCCACCTAAGACAGGGTGAAGGCTACACCTTC. J is TRBJ1-2 and V is TRBV29-1, with 7 bases lining up with TRBD1. J gave up 8 bases and V 5 bases, and 17 bases lay outside the gene matches. CDR3 length: 15 amino acids. Germline-derived CDR1 and CDR2 are SQVTM and ANQGSEA.

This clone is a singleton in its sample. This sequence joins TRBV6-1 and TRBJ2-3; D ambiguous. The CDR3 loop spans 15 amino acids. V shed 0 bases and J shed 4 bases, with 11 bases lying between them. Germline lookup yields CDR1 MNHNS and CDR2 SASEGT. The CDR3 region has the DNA TGTGCCAGCAGTGAAGCGTTTCTGCCAGCAGATACGCAGTATTTT. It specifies CASSEAFLPADTQYF.

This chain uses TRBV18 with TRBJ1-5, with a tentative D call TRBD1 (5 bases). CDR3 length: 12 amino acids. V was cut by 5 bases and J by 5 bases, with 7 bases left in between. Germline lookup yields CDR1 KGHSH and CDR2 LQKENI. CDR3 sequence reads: CASSGADQPQHF. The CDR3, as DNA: TGTGCCAGCTCAGGGGCAGATCAGCCCCAGCATTTT.

CDR3: CASSPGQGGETQYF. The CDR3 DNA sequence: TGTGCCAGCAGCCCCGGACAGGGAGGGGAGACCCAGTACTTC. V and J are TRBV7-9 and TRBJ2-5; tentative D call: TRBD1 (8 bases). This CDR3 is 14 amino acids long. The germline CDR1 and CDR2 sequences are SEHNR and FQNEAQ (reference sequence). V gave up 5 bases and J gave up 5 bases, with 15 bases separating them.

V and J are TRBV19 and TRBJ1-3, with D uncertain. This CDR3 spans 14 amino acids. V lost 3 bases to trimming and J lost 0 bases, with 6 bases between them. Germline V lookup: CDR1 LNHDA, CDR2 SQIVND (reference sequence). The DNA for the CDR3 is TGTGCCAGTAGTATTCAGAGCTCTGGAAACACCATATATTTT. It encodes CASSIQSSGNTIYF.

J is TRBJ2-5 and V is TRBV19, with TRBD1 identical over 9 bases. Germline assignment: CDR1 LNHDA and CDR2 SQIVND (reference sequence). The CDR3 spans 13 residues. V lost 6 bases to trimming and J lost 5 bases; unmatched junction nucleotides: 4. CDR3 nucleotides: TGTGCCAGTAGCACAGGGGGCCGGGAGACCCAGTACTTC. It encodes CASSTGGRETQYF.

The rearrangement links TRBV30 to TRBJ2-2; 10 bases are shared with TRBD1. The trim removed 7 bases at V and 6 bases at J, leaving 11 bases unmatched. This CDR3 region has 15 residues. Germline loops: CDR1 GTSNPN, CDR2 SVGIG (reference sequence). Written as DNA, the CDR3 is TGTGCCTTCACGGGCAGGGACAGGGGTGCCGGGGAGCTGTTTTTT. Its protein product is CAFTGRDRGAGELFF. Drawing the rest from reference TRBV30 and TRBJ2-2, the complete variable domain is SQTIHQWPATLVQPVGSPLSLECTVEGTSNPNLYWYRQAAGRGLQLLFYSVGIGQISSEVPQNLSASRPQDRQFILSSKKLLLSDSGFYLCAFTGRDRGAGELFFGEGSRLTVL.

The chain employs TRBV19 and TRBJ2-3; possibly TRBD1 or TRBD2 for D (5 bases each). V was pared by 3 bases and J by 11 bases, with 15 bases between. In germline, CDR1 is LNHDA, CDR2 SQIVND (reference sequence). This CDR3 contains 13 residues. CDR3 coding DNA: TGTGCCAGTAGTATGGTCCAAGGGGACGGGCAGTATTTT. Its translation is CASSMVQGDGQYF.

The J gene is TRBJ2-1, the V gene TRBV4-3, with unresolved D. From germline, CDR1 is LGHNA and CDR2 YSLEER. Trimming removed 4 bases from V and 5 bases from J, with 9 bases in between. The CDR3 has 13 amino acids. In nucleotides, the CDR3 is TGCGCCAGCAGCCTCGGGCCTAACAATGAGCAGTTCTTC. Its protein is CASSLGPNNEQFF.

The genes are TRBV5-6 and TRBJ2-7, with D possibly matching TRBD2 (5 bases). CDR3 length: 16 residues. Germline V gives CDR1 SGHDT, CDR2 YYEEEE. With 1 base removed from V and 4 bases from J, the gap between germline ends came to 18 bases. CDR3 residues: CASSLRLLRGSYEQYF. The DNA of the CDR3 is TGTGCCAGCAGCTTGAGACTCCTCCGGGGATCTTACGAGCAGTACTTC.

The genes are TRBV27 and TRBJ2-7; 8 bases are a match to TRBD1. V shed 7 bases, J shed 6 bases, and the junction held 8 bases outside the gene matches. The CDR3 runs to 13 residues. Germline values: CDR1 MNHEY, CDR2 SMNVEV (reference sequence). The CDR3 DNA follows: TGTGCCAGCAACGGACAGGGTAGAGGCGAGCAGTACTTC. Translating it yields CASNGQGRGEQYF.